This T cell receptor beta chain was sequenced during a study of blood T cell repertoires in COVID-19. About the study: Spain, Italy and the United States supplied samples that represented acute and convalescent COVID-19. PBMCs, B-cell-depleted T cells, or T cells were the source of the cDNA or gDNA that made up the material.

Authors' methods: Reference gene primer amplification gave nucleated cell count estimates. Clones were read by immunoSEQ multiplex PCR, and TCRdb kept only the in-frame ones, dropping some. V and J calls and clone size come straight from that table; D and trimming were deduced from the DNA. The sample holds 350,000 or so clones; more than 70% are singletons and the top ten take approximately 4.1%. Patients in Seattle were enrolled during active infection, then followed longitudinally. Germline CDR1 and CDR2: LGHNA and YNFKEQ. The CDR3 sequence is 15 residues long. V shed 1 base, J shed 5 bases, and the junction held 5 bases outside the gene matches.

This TCR was sampled from a woman aged 60 to 75 with COVID-19, enrolled during active disease. Sequenced: peripheral blood. This sequence joins TRBV4-2 and TRBJ1-5; 7 bases agree with TRBD1. For the CDR3, the DNA is TGTGCCAGCAGCCAAGTACGACAGGGCTATCAGCCCCAGCATTTT. Protein sequence: CASSQVRQGYQPQHF.